This entry describes one T cell receptor (beta chain). The antigen remains unidentified. Sample time point: cycle 4 day 1 (C4D1), after more than five weeks of nivolumab. No patient escaped relapse after autologous stem cell transplantation, and brentuximab vedotin exposure varied. Best outcomes ranged across complete response, partial response and progressive disease. The assay was immunoSEQ multiplex PCR, and TCRdb's table has in-frame clones only and misses some. The sample consists of 75,000 to 100,000 clones, 85% to 95% of them appearing once. V shed 4 bases and J shed 5 bases, with 12 bases lying between them. Germline-derived CDR1 and CDR2 are SGHNT and YYREEE (reference sequence). This CDR3 region has 13 residues. These data belong to a study of PD-1 blockade in classical Hodgkin lymphoma. Overall study findings and caveats: Newly diagnosed patients were reported to exhibit reduced baseline TCR diversity relative to healthy donors. Complete responders' diversity at baseline resembled that of newly diagnosed patients. Nivolumab initiated under 1 year post-ASCT led to patient exclusion.

Sequencing used peripheral blood mononuclear cells (PBMCs), obtained before the fourth cycle of nivolumab. The receptor was derived from a human donor with classical Hodgkin lymphoma. V usage is TRBV5-4 and J usage is TRBJ1-1, with unresolved D. The CDR3 is CASSLRVGTEAFF. The CDR3 DNA follows: TGTGCCAGCAGCCTGAGGGTAGGGACTGAAGCTTTCTTT.